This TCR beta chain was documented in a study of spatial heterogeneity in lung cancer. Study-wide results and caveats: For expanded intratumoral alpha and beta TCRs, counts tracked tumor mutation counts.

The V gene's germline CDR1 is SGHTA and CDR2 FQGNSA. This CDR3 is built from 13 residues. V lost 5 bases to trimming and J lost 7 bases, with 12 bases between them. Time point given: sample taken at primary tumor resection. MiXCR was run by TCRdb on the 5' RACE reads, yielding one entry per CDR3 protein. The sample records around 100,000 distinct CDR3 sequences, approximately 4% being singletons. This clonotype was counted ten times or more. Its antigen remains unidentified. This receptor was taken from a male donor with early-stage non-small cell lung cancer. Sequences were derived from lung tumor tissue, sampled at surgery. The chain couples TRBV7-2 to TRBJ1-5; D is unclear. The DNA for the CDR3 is TGTGCCAGCAGCCCCCGGTATGGGCAGCCCCAGCATTTT. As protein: CASSPRYGQPQHF.